This TCR beta chain was observed in a study of cytomegalovirus exposure and HLA in healthy donors. Study-wide findings and caveats: Both high specificity and high sensitivity reportedly marked the classifier's diagnosis of cytomegalovirus status.

The V and J ends lost 6 bases and 6 bases, in that order; junction bases with no gene match: 6. The germline CDR1 and CDR2 sequences are MNHEY and SVGAGI. The CDR3 covers 14 residues. Amplification used 60 Vbeta primers and 13 Jbeta primers. The assay was immunoSEQ multiplex PCR, and TCRdb's table has in-frame clones only and misses some. This repertoire shows fewer than 200,000 clones, about 86% found once; its top ten account for around 2.2%. To note about this clone: Antigen: not known.

Sequencing used PBMCs. The V gene is TRBV6-5, the J gene TRBJ1-1; 11 bases agree with TRBD1. This TCR was sampled from a woman in her twenties or thirties in good health and CMV-seronegative. The CDR3 reads CASSFGQGAAEAFF. In DNA form, the CDR3 reads TGTGCCAGCAGCTTCGGACAGGGGGCCGCTGAAGCTTTCTTT.